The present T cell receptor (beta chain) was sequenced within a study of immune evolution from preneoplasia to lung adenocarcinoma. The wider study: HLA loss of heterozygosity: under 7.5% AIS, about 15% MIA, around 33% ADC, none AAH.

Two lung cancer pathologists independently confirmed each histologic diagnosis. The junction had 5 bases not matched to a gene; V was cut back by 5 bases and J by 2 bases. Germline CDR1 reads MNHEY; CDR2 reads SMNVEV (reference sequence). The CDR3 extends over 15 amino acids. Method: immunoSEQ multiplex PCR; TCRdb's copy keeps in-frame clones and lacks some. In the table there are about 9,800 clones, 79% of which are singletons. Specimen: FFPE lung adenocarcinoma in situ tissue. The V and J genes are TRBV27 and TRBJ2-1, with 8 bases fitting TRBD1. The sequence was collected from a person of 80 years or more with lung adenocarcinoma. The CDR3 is CASSLGTGAYNEQFF. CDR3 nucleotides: TGTGCCAGCAGTCTAGGGACAGGAGCCTACAATGAGCAGTTCTTC.